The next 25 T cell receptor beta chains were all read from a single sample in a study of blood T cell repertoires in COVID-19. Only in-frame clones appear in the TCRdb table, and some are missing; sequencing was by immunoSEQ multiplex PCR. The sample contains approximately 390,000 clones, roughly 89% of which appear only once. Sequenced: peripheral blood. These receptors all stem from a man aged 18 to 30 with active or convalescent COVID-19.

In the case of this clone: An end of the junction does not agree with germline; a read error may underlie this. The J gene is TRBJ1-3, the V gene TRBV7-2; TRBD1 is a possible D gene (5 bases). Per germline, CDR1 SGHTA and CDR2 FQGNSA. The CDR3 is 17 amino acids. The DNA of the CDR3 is TGTGCCAGCACCTTAAGGGGCTGGGCTGAAAACGGAAACACCATATATTTT. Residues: CASTLRGWAENGNTIYF.

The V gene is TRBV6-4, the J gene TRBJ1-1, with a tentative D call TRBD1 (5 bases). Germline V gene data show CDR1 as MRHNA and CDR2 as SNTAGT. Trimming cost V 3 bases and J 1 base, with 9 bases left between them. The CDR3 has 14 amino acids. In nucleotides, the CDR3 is TGTGCCAGCAGTGAAGGGCAGGGGAACACTGAAGCTTTCTTT. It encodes CASSEGQGNTEAFF.

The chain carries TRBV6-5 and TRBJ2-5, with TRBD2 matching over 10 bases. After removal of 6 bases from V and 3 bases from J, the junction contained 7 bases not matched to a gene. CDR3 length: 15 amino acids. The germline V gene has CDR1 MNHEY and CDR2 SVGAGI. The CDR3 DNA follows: TGTGCCAGCAGCCCCCTAGCGGGAGTTAAAGAGACCCAGTACTTC. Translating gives CASSPLAGVKETQYF.

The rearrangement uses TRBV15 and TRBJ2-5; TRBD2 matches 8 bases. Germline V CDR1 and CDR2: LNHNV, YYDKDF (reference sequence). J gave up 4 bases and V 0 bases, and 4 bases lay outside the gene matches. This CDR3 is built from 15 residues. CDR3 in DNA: TGTGCCACCAGCAGAGATAAACGGGGGGGAGAGACCCAGTACTTC. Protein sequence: CATSRDKRGGETQYF.

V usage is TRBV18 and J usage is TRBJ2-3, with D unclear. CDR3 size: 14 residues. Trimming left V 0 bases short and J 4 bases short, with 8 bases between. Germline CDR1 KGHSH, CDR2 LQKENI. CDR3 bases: TGTGCCAGCTCACCACCCAGCGTCGCAGATACGCAGTATTTT. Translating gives CASSPPSVADTQYF.

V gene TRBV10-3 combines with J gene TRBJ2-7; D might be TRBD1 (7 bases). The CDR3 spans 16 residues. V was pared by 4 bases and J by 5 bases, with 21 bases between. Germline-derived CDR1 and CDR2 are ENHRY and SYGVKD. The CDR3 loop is CAISAWEQGGNHEQYF. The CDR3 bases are TGTGCCATCAGTGCTTGGGAGCAGGGGGGAAACCACGAGCAGTACTTC.

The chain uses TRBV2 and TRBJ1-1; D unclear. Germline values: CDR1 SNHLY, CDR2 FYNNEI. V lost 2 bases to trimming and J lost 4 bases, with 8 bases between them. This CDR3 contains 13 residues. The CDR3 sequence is CASSENESTEAFF. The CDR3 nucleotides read TGTGCCAGCAGTGAAAACGAGAGCACTGAAGCTTTCTTT.

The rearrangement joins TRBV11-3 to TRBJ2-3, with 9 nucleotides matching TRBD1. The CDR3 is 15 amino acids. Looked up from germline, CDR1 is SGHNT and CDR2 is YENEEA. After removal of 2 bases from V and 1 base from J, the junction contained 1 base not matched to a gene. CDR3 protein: CASSLRTGGTDTQYF. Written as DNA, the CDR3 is TGTGCCAGCAGCTTAAGGACAGGGGGCACAGATACGCAGTATTTT.

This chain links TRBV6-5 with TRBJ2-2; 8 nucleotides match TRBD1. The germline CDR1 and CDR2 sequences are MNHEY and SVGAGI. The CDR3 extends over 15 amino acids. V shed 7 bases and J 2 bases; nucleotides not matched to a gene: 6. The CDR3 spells CASKGQAINTGELFF. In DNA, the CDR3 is TGTGCCAGCAAGGGACAGGCGATCAACACCGGGGAGCTGTTTTTT.

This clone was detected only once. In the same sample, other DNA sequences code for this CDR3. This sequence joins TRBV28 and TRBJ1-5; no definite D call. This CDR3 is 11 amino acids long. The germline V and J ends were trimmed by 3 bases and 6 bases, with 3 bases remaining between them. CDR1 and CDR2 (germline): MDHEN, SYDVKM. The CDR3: CASSFGQPQHF. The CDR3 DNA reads TGTGCCAGCAGTTTCGGTCAGCCCCAGCATTTT.

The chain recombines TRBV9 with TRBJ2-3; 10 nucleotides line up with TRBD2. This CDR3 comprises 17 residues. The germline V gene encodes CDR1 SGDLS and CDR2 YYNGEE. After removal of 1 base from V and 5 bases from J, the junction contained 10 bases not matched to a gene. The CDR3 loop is CASSVSRLGLALDTQYF. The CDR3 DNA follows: TGTGCCAGCAGCGTAAGCCGTTTGGGACTAGCGTTAGATACGCAGTATTTT.

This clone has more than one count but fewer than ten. CDR3 coding DNA: TGTGCCAGCCTCAGGGTGGGCGAAGCTTTCTTT. Protein product: CASLRVGEAFF. The V gene is TRBV2, the J gene TRBJ1-1, with D maybe TRBD1 (5 bases). The CDR3 has 11 amino acids. V was pared by 8 bases and J by 8 bases, with 12 bases between. Germline values: CDR1 SNHLY, CDR2 FYNNEI.

The CDR3 DNA sequence: TGTGCCAGCAGTGATCTTTACAGCGGGAGGGCGTCCGGGGAGCTGTTTTTT. The encoded protein is CASSDLYSGRASGELFF. The chain uses TRBV6-1 and TRBJ2-2; the match to TRBD2 covers 10 bases. From germline, CDR1 is MNHNS and CDR2 SASEGT. This CDR3 region has 17 residues. J lost 6 bases, V lost 3 bases, and 10 bases had no gene match.

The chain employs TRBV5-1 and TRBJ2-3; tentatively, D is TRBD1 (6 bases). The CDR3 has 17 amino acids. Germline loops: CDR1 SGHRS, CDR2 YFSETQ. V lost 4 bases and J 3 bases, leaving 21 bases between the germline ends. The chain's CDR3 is CASSLLERTAHTDTQYF. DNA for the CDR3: TGCGCCAGCAGCCTCTTAGAGCGGACAGCCCATACAGATACGCAGTATTTT.

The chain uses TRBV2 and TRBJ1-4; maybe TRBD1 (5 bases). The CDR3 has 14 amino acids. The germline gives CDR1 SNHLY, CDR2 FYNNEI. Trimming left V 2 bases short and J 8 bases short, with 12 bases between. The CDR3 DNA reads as TGTGCCAGCAGTGAAAGGGGCTACGGGGAAAAACTGTTTTTT. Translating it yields CASSERGYGEKLFF.

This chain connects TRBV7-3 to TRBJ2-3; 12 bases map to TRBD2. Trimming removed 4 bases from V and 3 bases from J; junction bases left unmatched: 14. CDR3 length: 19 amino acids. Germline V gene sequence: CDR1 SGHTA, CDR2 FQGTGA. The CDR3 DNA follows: TGTGCCAGCAGCTCAAACTTACTGTCTAGCGGGGGGGCGACAGATACGCAGTATTTT. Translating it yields CASSSNLLSSGGATDTQYF.

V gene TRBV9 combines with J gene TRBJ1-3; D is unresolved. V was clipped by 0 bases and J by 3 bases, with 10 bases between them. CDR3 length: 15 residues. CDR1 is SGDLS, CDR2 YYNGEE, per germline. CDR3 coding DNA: TGTGCCAGCAGCGTAGCTTCCGAACATGGAAACACCATATATTTT. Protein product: CASSVASEHGNTIYF.

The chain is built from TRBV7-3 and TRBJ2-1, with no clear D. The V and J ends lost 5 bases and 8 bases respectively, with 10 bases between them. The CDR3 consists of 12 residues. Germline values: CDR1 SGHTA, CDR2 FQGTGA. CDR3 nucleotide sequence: TGTGCCAGCAGCCGCTCTAGAGATGAGCAGTTCTTC. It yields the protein CASSRSRDEQFF.

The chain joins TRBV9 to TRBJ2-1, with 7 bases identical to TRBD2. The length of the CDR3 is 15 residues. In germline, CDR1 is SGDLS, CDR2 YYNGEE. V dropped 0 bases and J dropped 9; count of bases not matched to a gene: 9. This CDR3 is CASSVEAGAVGEQFF. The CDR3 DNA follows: TGTGCCAGCAGCGTAGAGGCGGGAGCGGTCGGTGAGCAGTTCTTC.

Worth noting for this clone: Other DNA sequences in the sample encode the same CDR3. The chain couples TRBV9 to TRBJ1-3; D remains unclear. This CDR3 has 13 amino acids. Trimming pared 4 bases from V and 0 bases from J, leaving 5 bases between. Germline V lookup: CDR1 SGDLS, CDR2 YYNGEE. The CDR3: CASSLNSGNTIYF. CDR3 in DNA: TGTGCCAGCAGCCTAAACTCTGGAAACACCATATATTTT.

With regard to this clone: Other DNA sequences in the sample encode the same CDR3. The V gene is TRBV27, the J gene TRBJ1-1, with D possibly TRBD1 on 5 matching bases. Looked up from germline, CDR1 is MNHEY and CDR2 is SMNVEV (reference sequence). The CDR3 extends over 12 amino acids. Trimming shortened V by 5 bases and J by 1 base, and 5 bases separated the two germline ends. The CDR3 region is CASSTGNTEAFF. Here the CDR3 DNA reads TGTGCCAGCAGTACAGGGAACACTGAAGCTTTCTTT.

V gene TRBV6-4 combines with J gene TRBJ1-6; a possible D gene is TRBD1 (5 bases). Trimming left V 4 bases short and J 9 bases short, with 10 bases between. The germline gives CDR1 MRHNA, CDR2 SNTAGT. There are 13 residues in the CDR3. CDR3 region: CASSAREGSPLHF. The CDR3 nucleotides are TGTGCCAGCAGTGCCAGGGAAGGTTCACCCCTCCACTTT.

In DNA form, the CDR3 reads TGTGCCAGCATGATGGACACCTTGAACACTGAAGCTTTCTTT. This translates into CASMMDTLNTEAFF. This rearrangement joins TRBV6-5 to TRBJ1-1; possible D gene TRBD1, 5 bases. Trimming removed 7 bases at V and 0 bases at J, with 12 bases between. In germline, CDR1 is MNHEY, CDR2 SVGAGI. This CDR3 has 14 amino acids.

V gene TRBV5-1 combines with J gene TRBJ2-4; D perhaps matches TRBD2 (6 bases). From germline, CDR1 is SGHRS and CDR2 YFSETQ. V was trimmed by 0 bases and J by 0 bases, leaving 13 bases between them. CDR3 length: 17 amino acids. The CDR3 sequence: CASSLATQGLAKNIQYF. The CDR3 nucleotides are TGCGCCAGCAGCTTGGCCACCCAGGGACTAGCCAAAAACATTCAGTACTTC.

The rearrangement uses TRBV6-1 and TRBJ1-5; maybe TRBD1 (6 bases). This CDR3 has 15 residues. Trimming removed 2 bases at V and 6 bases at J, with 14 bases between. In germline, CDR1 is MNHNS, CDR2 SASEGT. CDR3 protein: CASSERGGRGQPQHF. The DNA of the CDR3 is TGTGCCAGCAGTGAAAGGGGGGGGCGCGGTCAGCCCCAGCATTTT.